Below, 31 T cell receptor beta chains from the same sample are listed, as sequenced in a study of the immune and genomic landscape of osteosarcoma. Poor-prognosis osteosarcoma patients supplied post-treatment primary, local recurrence and metastasis tumor specimens. Sequenced by immunoSEQ multiplex PCR; TCRdb stores in-frame clones only, minus some. Of thousands of clones in the sample, about two thirds are singletons; the top ten hold over 12%. The sequencing input was osteosarcoma tumor tissue from the lung. Source of these receptors: a human donor with osteosarcoma.

V and J are TRBV7-8 and TRBJ2-7, with TRBD2 matching 13 bases. V trimming: 5 bases; J trimming: 3 bases; junction bases outside the gene matches: 4. Germline V gene data show CDR1 as SGHVS and CDR2 as FQNEAQ. This CDR3 spans 15 amino acids. In DNA form, the CDR3 reads TGTGCCAGCAGCCTCCGGACTAGCGGGAGCTACGAGCAGTACTTC. The encoded protein is CASSLRTSGSYEQYF. The whole variable domain, filled in from reference TRBV7-8 and TRBJ2-7, reads GAGVSQSPRYKVAKRGQDVALRCDPISGHVSLFWYQQALGQGPEFLTYFQNEAQLDKSGLPSDRFFAERPEGSVSTLKIQRTQQEDSAVYLCASSLRTSGSYEQYFGPGTRLTVT.

The genes are TRBV6-5 and TRBJ1-1; 7 nucleotides agree with TRBD1. Per the germline V gene, CDR1 is MNHEY and CDR2 is SVGAGI. The junction had 6 bases not matched to a gene; V was cut back by 5 bases and J by 0 bases. The CDR3 contains 15 residues. CDR3 DNA: TGTGCCAGCAGTACGACAGGGTCTGTGAACACTGAAGCTTTCTTT. It yields the protein CASSTTGSVNTEAFF.

This chain joins TRBV6-1 and TRBJ2-3; 8 bases agree with TRBD1. This CDR3 has 16 residues. Losses at the gene ends were 4 bases for V and 6 bases for J; bases not matched to a gene: 12. Germline V gene sequence: CDR1 MNHNS, CDR2 SASEGT. This chain's CDR3 is CASSGLSGQEMDTQYF. CDR3 DNA sequence: TGTGCCAGCAGTGGTCTGTCGGGACAGGAGATGGATACGCAGTATTTT.

The J gene is TRBJ2-7, the V gene TRBV9, with D perhaps TRBD1 (5 bases). Trimming cost V 4 bases and J 0 bases, with 23 bases left between them. This CDR3 spans 18 amino acids. CDR1 is SGDLS and CDR2 is YYNGEE in the germline V gene. The CDR3 sequence is CASSSQDKSPFSSYEQYF. The CDR3 nucleotides read TGTGCCAGCAGCTCGCAGGACAAATCCCCCTTTAGCTCCTACGAGCAGTACTTC.

The chain links TRBV18 to TRBJ1-5; D may be TRBD1 (5 bases). The V gene lost 3 bases and the J gene lost 7 bases, with 16 bases spanning the gap. CDR3 length equals 15 residues. Germline lookup yields CDR1 KGHSH and CDR2 LQKENI. CDR3 DNA: TGTGCCAGCTCACCTAAGGTAGGGGCTGGGCAGCCCCAGCATTTT. Encoded protein: CASSPKVGAGQPQHF.

This chain links TRBV4-3 with TRBJ2-1; possibly TRBD1 for D (5 bases). Germline V gene lookup returns CDR1 LGHNA and CDR2 YSLEER. Trimming removed 4 bases from V and 7 bases from J, with 11 bases in between. The CDR3 length is 13 residues. CDR3 region: CASSRGIKNEQFF. In DNA form, the CDR3 reads TGCGCCAGCAGCCGGGGCATAAAGAATGAGCAGTTCTTC.

The chain is built from TRBV9 and TRBJ1-2; possible D gene TRBD1, 6 bases. The CDR3 sequence is 12 residues long. V was trimmed by 0 bases and J by 13 bases, leaving 13 bases between them. CDR1 and CDR2 (germline): SGDLS, YYNGEE. CDR3 nucleotides: TGTGCCAGCAGCGTAGACAACAGGGTTTCCACCTTC. Translating it yields CASSVDNRVSTF. The full variable domain, rest sourced from reference TRBV9 and TRBJ1-2, is DSGVTQTPKHLITATGQRVTLRCSPRSGDLSVYWYQQSLDQGLQFLIQYYNGEERAKGNILERFSAQQFPDLHSELNLSSLELGDSALYFCASSVDNRVSTFGSGTRLTVV.

This clone was found once. The chain is built from TRBV5-1 and TRBJ2-6, with 8 bases matching TRBD2. V trimming: 4 bases; J trimming: 0 bases; junction bases outside the gene matches: 6. The germline V gene encodes CDR1 SGHRS and CDR2 YFSETQ. The CDR3 has 17 amino acids. CDR3 in DNA: TGCGCCAGCAGCCGCGGACTAGCAAGCTCTGGGGCCAACGTCCTGACTTTC. Its translation is CASSRGLASSGANVLTF. The variable domain in full, with the rest retrieved from reference TRBV5-1 and TRBJ2-6, is KAGVTQTPRYLIKTRGQQVTLSCSPISGHRSVSWYQQTPGQGLQFLFEYFSETQRNKGNFPGRFSGRQFSNSRSEMNVSTLELGDSALYLCASSRGLASSGANVLTFGAGSRLTVL.

This rearrangement joins TRBV11-2 to TRBJ2-5, with TRBD2 matching 7 bases. The germline gives CDR1 SGHAT, CDR2 FQNNGV. This CDR3 is built from 14 residues. The V segment lost 1 base and the J segment 4 bases; nucleotides outside the gene matches: 3. The CDR3 DNA reads TGTGCCAGCAGCTTAGCGGGGGGAGGAGAGACCCAGTACTTC. Protein product: CASSLAGGGETQYF.

V and J are TRBV13 and TRBJ2-1, with D maybe TRBD2 (5 bases). Germline V gene data show CDR1 as PRHDT and CDR2 as FYEKMQ (reference sequence). The CDR3 is 16 residues long. The ends were cut back, 1 base at V and 4 bases at J, with 14 bases in the middle. The CDR3 DNA follows: TGTGCCAGCAGCTTAGTGGGCCGCGGGTATTACAATGAGCAGTTCTTC. This translates into CASSLVGRGYYNEQFF. Filled out from reference TRBV13 and TRBJ2-1, the complete variable domain reads AAGVIQSPRHLIKEKRETATLKCYPIPRHDTVYWYQQGPGQDPQFLISFYEKMQSDKGSIPDRFSAQQFSDYHSELNMSSLELGDSALYFCASSLVGRGYYNEQFFGPGTRLTVL.

This clone was observed a few times. This sequence joins TRBV5-4 and TRBJ1-2, with a tentative D call TRBD1 (6 bases). The CDR3 runs 15 residues. The V gene lost 0 bases and the J gene lost 2 bases, with 11 bases spanning the gap. Per the germline V gene, CDR1 is SGHNT and CDR2 is YYREEE (reference sequence). The CDR3 DNA reads as TGTGCCAGCAGCTTGGCGGGGACACCAAACTATGGCTACACCTTC. It encodes CASSLAGTPNYGYTF.

V usage is TRBV7-2 and J usage is TRBJ2-5, with a possible D match to TRBD2 (5 bases). The CDR3 loop spans 15 amino acids. Between the trimmed V and J ends, which lost 0 bases and 5 bases, there was a span of 13 bases. CDR1 and CDR2 from the germline V gene are SGHTA and FQGNSA. The CDR3 DNA reads TGTGCCAGCAGCTTAGCGCGGTATCCGGGGGAGACCCAGTACTTC. Its translation is CASSLARYPGETQYF.

The chain recombines TRBV7-2 with TRBJ2-6, with 11 bases identical to TRBD2. J gave up 5 bases and V 5 bases, and 14 bases lay outside the gene matches. CDR1 and CDR2 (germline): SGHTA, FQGNSA. This CDR3 has 19 amino acids. For the CDR3, the DNA is TGTGCCAGCAGCATAATAGCGGGAGGGCCCTCCCCCTGGGCCAACGTCCTGACTTTC. The encoded protein is CASSIIAGGPSPWANVLTF.

The CDR3 nucleotides read TGTGCCAGCAGCCCCTCAGGAAAGGCTAGCTCTGGAAACACCATATATTTT. Encoded protein: CASSPSGKASSGNTIYF. The genes are TRBV7-9 and TRBJ1-3; D not certain. Trimming cost V 5 bases and J 0 bases, with 17 bases left between them. Per germline, CDR1 SEHNR and CDR2 FQNEAQ (reference sequence). CDR3 length: 17 amino acids.

The J gene is TRBJ2-1, the V gene TRBV5-4; D is possibly TRBD2 (6 bases). The CDR3 extends over 15 amino acids. Germline V gene data show CDR1 as SGHNT and CDR2 as YYREEE (reference sequence). Trimming cost V 4 bases and J 2 bases, with 13 bases left between them. CDR3 in DNA: TGTGCCAGCAGCCTGACTAGGTTTCCCTACAATGAGCAGTTCTTC. As protein: CASSLTRFPYNEQFF. Full variable domain (missing parts from reference TRBV5-4 and TRBJ2-1): ETGVTQSPTHLIKTRGQQVTLRCSSQSGHNTVSWYQQALGQGPQFIFQYYREEENGRGNFPPRFSGLQFPNYSSELNVNALELDDSALYLCASSLTRFPYNEQFFGPGTRLTVL.

This clone has a handful of counts. This chain uses TRBV29-1 with TRBJ1-2; tentatively, D is TRBD1 (5 bases). V was cut by 6 bases and J by 6 bases, with 20 bases left in between. This CDR3 contains 14 residues. Germline CDR1 reads SQVTM; CDR2 reads ANQGSEA. The CDR3 DNA follows: TGCAGCGTAACCCCGAACGCCCGGGGGAATGGCTACACCTTC. This gives the protein CSVTPNARGNGYTF.

The chain joins TRBV4-1 to TRBJ1-1, with a tentative D call TRBD1 (6 bases). The CDR3 is 15 amino acids. Trimming removed 0 bases at V and 5 bases at J, with 13 bases between. The germline CDR1 and CDR2 sequences are MGHRA and YSYEKL. In DNA, the CDR3 is TGCGCCAGCAGCCAAGATTTAGGGGGTTATACTGAAGCTTTCTTT. Encoded protein: CASSQDLGGYTEAFF.

The chain employs TRBV6-5 and TRBJ1-4; 7 positions match TRBD1. Germline V gene sequence: CDR1 MNHEY, CDR2 SVGAGI. This CDR3 has 12 residues. Trimming removed 6 bases from V and 12 bases from J; junction bases left unmatched: 7. DNA of the CDR3: TGTGCCAGCAGCCTTCACAGGGGAGAACTGTTTTTT. Translating gives CASSLHRGELFF.

The rearrangement links TRBV11-1 to TRBJ2-2; D ambiguous. The germline V and J ends were trimmed by 2 bases and 1 base, with 8 bases remaining between them. The CDR3 runs to 15 residues. The V gene's germline CDR1 is SGHAT and CDR2 FQDESV (reference sequence). CDR3 residues: CASSLIPGNTGELFF. The CDR3 nucleotides are TGTGCCAGCAGCTTAATCCCAGGGAACACCGGGGAGCTGTTTTTT.

The chain links TRBV21-1 to TRBJ2-7; TRBD1, the D gene given by the table, was not confirmed from the DNA. TRBV21-1 is classified as a pseudogene. The CDR3 runs to 15 residues. In DNA form, the CDR3 reads TGTGCCAGCAGCAAATCGGACAGAAGGGACTACGAGCAGTACTTC. It specifies CASSKSDRRDYEQYF.

This chain connects TRBV6-5 to TRBJ2-7; D unresolved. Germline CDR1 and CDR2: MNHEY and SVGAGI. The CDR3 extends over 15 amino acids. V shed 6 bases and J shed 0 bases, with 15 bases lying between them. The CDR3 reads CASRPGVGVSYEQYF. The CDR3 DNA sequence: TGTGCCAGCAGACCCGGAGTTGGGGTCTCCTACGAGCAGTACTTC.

J is TRBJ2-3 and V is TRBV9; D is possibly TRBD1 (6 bases). Trimming took off 4 bases at V and 1 base at J, with 10 bases between the two ends. The germline CDR1 and CDR2 sequences are SGDLS and YYNGEE. This CDR3 is 14 amino acids long. CDR3 loop: CASSLRTGTDTQYF. DNA for the CDR3: TGTGCCAGCAGCCTTCGGACAGGCACAGATACGCAGTATTTT.

The chain joins TRBV4-1 to TRBJ2-3, with TRBD2 matching over 8 bases. The CDR3 runs to 16 residues. V dropped 2 bases and J dropped 7; count of bases not matched to a gene: 11. Germline V gene data show CDR1 as MGHRA and CDR2 as YSYEKL. The CDR3 DNA reads as TGCGCCAGCAGCCAAACCCAGGGGACTAGTGAAAATACGCAGTATTTT. Protein sequence: CASSQTQGTSENTQYF.

The chain carries TRBV28 and TRBJ2-7, with D maybe TRBD1 (6 bases). V gave up 5 bases and J gave up 5 bases, with 16 bases separating them. This CDR3 is built from 14 residues. Germline V CDR1 and CDR2: MDHEN, SYDVKM. CDR3 in DNA: TGTGCCAGCAGTGGACTGGGGGCGCAAGACGAGCAGTACTTC. The encoded protein is CASSGLGAQDEQYF.

This clone was seen a single time. The rearrangement joins TRBV10-3 to TRBJ1-4; D not resolved. Germline CDR1 ENHRY, CDR2 SYGVKD. This CDR3 spans 16 amino acids. V gave up 3 bases and J gave up 0 bases, with 11 bases separating them. CDR3 amino acids: CAISDSLRATNEKLFF. For the CDR3, the DNA is TGTGCCATCAGTGACTCCCTTAGAGCAACTAATGAAAAACTGTTTTTT.

The genes are TRBV11-2 and TRBJ2-1, with 10 bases fitting TRBD2. The CDR3 runs 16 residues. In germline, CDR1 is SGHAT, CDR2 FQNNGV. J was trimmed by 4 bases and V by 2 bases; bases with no gene match: 5. CDR3 bases: TGTGCCAGCAGCTTACCCCTAGCGGGGGCTTACAATGAGCAGTTCTTC. Translating it yields CASSLPLAGAYNEQFF. The variable domain in full, completed from reference TRBV11-2 and TRBJ2-1, reads EAGVAQSPRYKIIEKRQSVAFWCNPISGHATLYWYQQILGQGPKLLIQFQNNGVVDDSQLPKDRFSAERLKGVDSTLKIQPAKLEDSAVYLCASSLPLAGAYNEQFFGPGTRLTVL.

This clone is large. V gene TRBV7-2 combines with J gene TRBJ2-5; D remains ambiguous. The CDR3 sequence is 15 residues long. CDR1 and CDR2 (germline): SGHTA, FQGNSA. V lost 5 bases to trimming and J lost 3 bases, with 16 bases between them. The CDR3 protein is CASSPHSRRKETQYF. CDR3 bases: TGTGCCAGCAGCCCCCACAGCAGAAGAAAAGAGACCCAGTACTTC. Drawing the rest from reference TRBV7-2 and TRBJ2-5, the complete variable domain is GAGVSQSPSNKVTEKGKDVELRCDPISGHTALYWYRQSLGQGLEFLIYFQGNSAPDKSGLPSDRFSAERTGGSVSTLTIQRTQQEDSAVYLCASSPHSRRKETQYFGPGTRLLVL.

The rearrangement links TRBV5-4 to TRBJ1-6; 8 bases align to TRBD1. Germline assignment: CDR1 SGHNT and CDR2 YYREEE (reference sequence). J gave up 9 bases and V 4 bases, and 6 bases lay outside the gene matches. The CDR3 is 14 amino acids. In DNA form, the CDR3 reads TGTGCCAGCAGCCCGGGACAGGATGTTTCACCCCTCCACTTT. Protein product: CASSPGQDVSPLHF.

In this sample, this clone turned up a few times. This chain links TRBV11-2 with TRBJ2-1, with TRBD1 matching 7 bases. The CDR3 totals 14 residues. Looked up from germline, CDR1 is SGHAT and CDR2 is FQNNGV. V shed 5 bases, J shed 8 bases, and the junction held 9 bases outside the gene matches. CDR3 residues: CASSTRQGFDEQFF. The CDR3 DNA reads as TGTGCCAGCAGCACAAGACAGGGTTTCGATGAGCAGTTCTTC.

In nucleotides, the CDR3 is TGTGCCAGCAGTGTCGTGCGGGGGGCGGGTGAGCAGTTCTTC. Encoded protein: CASSVVRGAGEQFF. The chain has TRBV2 and TRBJ2-1, with 8 bases identical to TRBD2. Germline values: CDR1 SNHLY, CDR2 FYNNEI. This CDR3 comprises 14 residues. J was trimmed by 9 bases and V by 4 bases; bases with no gene match: 8.

The chain has TRBV28 and TRBJ1-5; TRBD1 matches at 10 bases. The CDR3 length is 16 residues. The germline gives CDR1 MDHEN, CDR2 SYDVKM. J was trimmed by 7 bases and V by 5 bases; bases with no gene match: 11. Here the CDR3 reads CASSLQDRGRTQPQHF. The CDR3 DNA is TGTGCCAGCAGTCTCCAAGACAGGGGGCGGACGCAGCCCCAGCATTTT. Drawing the rest from reference TRBV28 and TRBJ1-5, the complete variable domain is DVKVTQSSRYLVKRTGEKVFLECVQDMDHENMFWYRQDPGLGLRLIYFSYDVKMKEKGDIPEGYSVSREKKERFSLILESASTNQTSMYLCASSLQDRGRTQPQHFGDGTRLSIL.